The 24 T cell receptor beta chains presented below share a single source sample, sequenced in a study of T-cell memory formation after mild COVID-19. TCRdb re-called the 5' RACE reads through MiXCR, storing one row per CDR3 protein. The sample yields tens of thousands of distinct CDR3 sequences, around 6.3% seen once. Sequenced input: PBMCs or a T cell subset sorted from them (not recorded which). These receptors were collected from an adult who had mild COVID-19 (a few samples of this study predate the infection). Cell type and time point are not known.

This clonotype was seen repeatedly, ten times or more. J is TRBJ2-6 and V is TRBV21-1. TRBV21-1 has pseudogene status. CDR3 length: 16 residues. CDR3 nucleotides: TGTGCCAGCAGCAAAGAGAATGGCTCTGGGGCCAACGTCCTGACTTTC. Translating it yields CASSKENGSGANVLTF.

This clonotype was seen many times. V and J are TRBV9 and TRBJ2-7; D is perhaps TRBD1 (6 bases). The CDR3 consists of 15 residues. V lost 4 bases and J 2 bases, leaving 16 bases between the germline ends. Germline loops: CDR1 SGDLS, CDR2 YYNGEE. In nucleotides, the CDR3 is TGTGCCAGCAGCCTATTAGGGGGAGCGACCTACGAGCAGTACTTC. Translation gives CASSLLGGATYEQYF. Using reference TRBV9 and TRBJ2-7 for the parts outside the CDR3, the full variable domain is DSGVTQTPKHLITATGQRVTLRCSPRSGDLSVYWYQQSLDQGLQFLIQYYNGEERAKGNILERFSAQQFPDLHSELNLSSLELGDSALYFCASSLLGGATYEQYFGPGTRLTVT.

This clonotype was observed at least ten times. This rearrangement joins TRBV7-8 to TRBJ1-3; 7 bases match TRBD1. V shed 5 bases and J 4 bases; nucleotides not matched to a gene: 8. This CDR3 region has 15 residues. Germline CDR1 and CDR2: SGHVS and FQNEAQ. CDR3 sequence: CASSRRQGSGNTIYF. As DNA, the CDR3 is TGTGCCAGCAGCCGCCGACAGGGATCAGGAAACACCATATATTTT.

There are many counts of this clonotype. The CDR3 spells CASSLTGGNTEAFF. For the CDR3, the DNA is TGTGCCAGCAGTTTGACAGGCGGCAACACTGAAGCTTTCTTT. The rearrangement links TRBV6-6 to TRBJ1-1, with D possibly being TRBD1 (6 bases). The CDR3 covers 14 residues. Germline V gene sequence: CDR1 MNHNY, CDR2 SVGAGI (reference sequence). V lost 4 bases and J lost 2, with 11 bases in between.

This clonotype has at least ten counts. The chain uses TRBV2 and TRBJ2-1, with D possibly TRBD1 on 5 matching bases. The CDR3 extends over 14 amino acids. Trimming pared 3 bases from V and 3 bases from J, leaving 9 bases between. Germline lookup yields CDR1 SNHLY and CDR2 FYNNEI. The CDR3 spells CASSDSGNYNEQFF. The CDR3 region has the DNA TGTGCCAGCAGTGATTCAGGGAACTACAATGAGCAGTTCTTC.

Ten or more counts support this clonotype. The chain links TRBV6-5 to TRBJ2-1; a weak D match, TRBD2 (5 bases). The germline V gene encodes CDR1 MNHEY and CDR2 SVGAGI. V dropped 2 bases and J dropped 6 bases, with 11 bases sitting between them. This CDR3 is built from 14 residues. Here the CDR3 DNA reads TGTGCCAGCAGTTACCTAGCTAGAGGCAATGAGCAGTTCTTC. It translates to CASSYLARGNEQFF.

The table lists this clonotype with many counts. The chain links TRBV25-1 to TRBJ2-5, with D perhaps TRBD2 (6 bases). The CDR3 has 14 residues. Trimming stripped 11 bases from V and 2 bases from J, with 18 bases between. Germline V CDR1 and CDR2: MGHDK, SYGVNS. The CDR3 region is CACKSRTTQETQYF. The CDR3 nucleotides read TGTGCCTGTAAGAGTAGGACTACTCAAGAGACCCAGTACTTC.

This clonotype was detected ten times or more. J is TRBJ2-3 and V is TRBV11-2; D is ambiguous. The ends were cut back, 5 bases at V and 2 bases at J, with 8 bases in the middle. Germline lookup yields CDR1 SGHAT and CDR2 FQNNGV. The CDR3 length is 13 residues. DNA for the CDR3: TGTGCCAGCAGCACAGCCATCACAGATACGCAGTATTTT. Protein sequence: CASSTAITDTQYF.

This clonotype was detected ten times or more. The chain links TRBV7-2 to TRBJ2-7; 8 positions match TRBD2. Germline trimming cut 5 bases from V and 7 bases from J; bases unmatched to any gene: 7. Germline loops: CDR1 SGHTA, CDR2 FQGNSA. This CDR3 spans 13 amino acids. The CDR3 DNA reads as TGTGCCAGCAGCCCGGGAGGGCCGCAAGAGCAGTACTTC. This translates into CASSPGGPQEQYF.

The V call is TRBV6-6, the J call TRBJ1-5; D may be TRBD1 (6 bases). Germline-derived CDR1 and CDR2 are MNHNY and SVGAGI (reference sequence). The V end lost 6 bases, the J end lost 7 bases, and 16 bases lay between the germline ends. The CDR3 sequence is 14 residues long. CDR3 in DNA: TGTGCCAGCAGGGCATATGGGGGCAGGCAGCCCCAGCATTTT. Its translation is CASRAYGGRQPQHF.

This clonotype came up many times. The rearrangement uses TRBV9 and TRBJ2-7; D remains unclear. The germline V and J ends were trimmed by 1 base and 2 bases, with 4 bases remaining between them. The CDR3 spans 12 residues. Per the germline V gene, CDR1 is SGDLS and CDR2 is YYNGEE. The CDR3: CASSVTPYEQYF. Here the CDR3 DNA reads TGTGCCAGCAGCGTAACCCCCTACGAGCAGTACTTC.

This clonotype was counted many times. The rearrangement uses TRBV9 and TRBJ2-7; no firm D call. The germline V gene encodes CDR1 SGDLS and CDR2 YYNGEE. This CDR3 has 16 amino acids. Deletions cut 0 bases from V and 3 bases from J, with 16 bases between. The CDR3 protein is CASSVAPVSGRYEQYF. CDR3 nucleotides: TGTGCCAGCAGCGTAGCTCCAGTCTCTGGACGCTACGAGCAGTACTTC.

This clonotype was seen ten or more times. The chain joins TRBV7-6 to TRBJ2-7; the D gene is possibly TRBD1 (5 bases). Trimming shortened V by 2 bases and J by 6 bases, and 20 bases separated the two germline ends. The CDR3 totals 16 residues. The germline CDR1 and CDR2 sequences are SGHVS and FNYEAQ. The CDR3 here is CASSLLPKASRGEQYF. The CDR3 DNA sequence: TGTGCCAGCAGCTTACTACCTAAGGCATCTAGGGGCGAGCAGTACTTC.

This chain uses TRBV11-2 with TRBJ1-6; the D gene is possibly TRBD1 (5 bases). Germline loops: CDR1 SGHAT, CDR2 FQNNGV. The CDR3 contains 15 residues. Trimming cost V 5 bases and J 5 bases, with 13 bases left between them. The DNA for the CDR3 is TGTGCCAGCAGCCCTCGAGGGGTGAATAATTCACCCCTCCACTTT. Translated, it gives CASSPRGVNNSPLHF.

This clonotype was counted at least ten times. This chain links TRBV29-1 with TRBJ1-1, with 7 bases identical to TRBD1. Germline CDR1 and CDR2: SQVTM and ANQGSEA. This CDR3 spans 15 amino acids. V dropped 3 bases and J dropped 2; count of bases not matched to a gene: 9. The CDR3 spells CSVEGGGAGNTEAFF. CDR3 DNA sequence: TGCAGCGTTGAGGGAGGGGGCGCAGGAAACACTGAAGCTTTCTTT. Together with reference TRBV29-1 and TRBJ1-1, the CDR3 gives the full variable domain: SAVISQKPSRDICQRGTSLTIQCQVDSQVTMMFWYRQQPGQSLTLIATANQGSEATYESGFVIDKFPISRPNLTFSTLTVSNMSPEDSSIYLCSVEGGGAGNTEAFFGQGTRLTVV.

This clonotype was observed a handful of times. The chain couples TRBV6-6 to TRBJ1-1; no clear D. Germline V CDR1 and CDR2: MNHNY, SVGAGI (reference sequence). The CDR3 spans 13 residues. The V gene lost 6 bases and the J gene lost 13 bases, with 21 bases spanning the gap. The CDR3, as DNA: TGTGCCAGCAGACCCTCCCAAAATTTCGGAAGTTTCTTT. It specifies CASRPSQNFGSFF.

The V and J genes are TRBV7-6 and TRBJ2-3, with 8 bases lining up with TRBD1. The CDR3 contains 14 residues. With 5 bases clipped from V and 6 bases from J, the junction kept 7 bases outside the gene matches. From germline, CDR1 is SGHVS and CDR2 FNYEAQ. For the CDR3, the DNA is TGTGCCAGCAGCGCAGGGGGCGGATCGGATACGCAGTATTTT. It encodes CASSAGGGSDTQYF.

To note about this clonotype: The germline gene is not matched at one end of the junction; a read error may be the cause. This chain joins TRBV20-1 and TRBJ1-1; D possibly corresponds to TRBD1 (5 bases). Looked up from germline, CDR1 is DFQATT and CDR2 is SNEGSKA (reference sequence). The CDR3 covers 13 residues. The CDR3 loop is CSASTGLSGEALF. The DNA of the CDR3 is TGCAGTGCCTCTACTGGACTCTCGGGGGAAGCTTTATTT.

This clonotype appeared many times. The rearrangement links TRBV6-6 to TRBJ1-6; D might be TRBD1 (6 bases). The CDR3 runs 15 residues. Germline-derived CDR1 and CDR2 are MNHNY and SVGAGI (reference sequence). Trimming took 5 bases from V and 7 from J, leaving 15 bases between them. DNA for the CDR3: TGTGCCAGCAGTAAGGGGGAGAATCTAAATTCACCCCTCCACTTT. Protein sequence: CASSKGENLNSPLHF.

This clonotype was observed a handful of times. J is TRBJ2-3 and V is TRBV27, with a tentative D call TRBD1 (6 bases). This CDR3 is built from 13 residues. Germline V gene data show CDR1 as MNHEY and CDR2 as SMNVEV (reference sequence). The ends were cut back, 5 bases at V and 8 bases at J, with 14 bases in the middle. CDR3 residues: CASSPRQDGTQYF. The CDR3, as DNA: TGTGCCAGCAGTCCGAGACAGGACGGTACGCAGTATTTT.

The V call is TRBV3-1, the J call TRBJ2-5; TRBD2 matches at 8 bases. CDR1 and CDR2 (germline): LGHDT, YNNKEL (reference sequence). Losses at the gene ends were 4 bases for V and 2 bases for J; bases not matched to a gene: 6. This CDR3 has 15 amino acids. The CDR3 loop is CASSPSGGRQETQYF. The CDR3 nucleotides are TGTGCCAGCAGCCCCAGTGGCGGGAGGCAAGAGACCCAGTACTTC.

This clonotype was counted at least ten times. The V and J genes are TRBV6-5 and TRBJ2-7; possibly TRBD1 for D (6 bases). With 3 bases removed from V and 0 bases from J, the gap between germline ends came to 12 bases. Germline assignment: CDR1 MNHEY and CDR2 SVGAGI. The CDR3 sequence is 15 residues long. CDR3 residues: CASSYSDRNSYEQYF. CDR3 nucleotide sequence: TGTGCCAGCAGTTATTCCGACAGGAACTCCTACGAGCAGTACTTC.

Within the sample, this clonotype is medium-sized. V usage is TRBV20-1 and J usage is TRBJ2-7; 9 bases are a match to TRBD2. After removal of 3 bases from V and 5 bases from J, the junction contained 8 bases not matched to a gene. This CDR3 contains 14 residues. Per the germline V gene, CDR1 is DFQATT and CDR2 is SNEGSKA (reference sequence). The CDR3 nucleotides read TGCAGTGCTAGGGATGCCGGGACTAGCCACGAGCAGTACTTC. This encodes CSARDAGTSHEQYF.

This clonotype was seen repeatedly, ten times or more. The chain carries TRBV3-2 and TRBJ2-1. TRBV3-2 is flagged as a pseudogene. The CDR3 extends over 15 amino acids. The CDR3 is CASSQDERFYNEQFF. For the CDR3, the DNA is TGTGCCAGCAGCCAAGATGAGAGGTTTTACAATGAGCAGTTCTTC.